This TCR beta chain emerged from a study of blood T cell repertoires in COVID-19. The CDR3 runs to 15 residues. Germline V lookup: CDR1 MNHEY, CDR2 SMNVEV (reference sequence). The J segment lost 7 bases and the V segment lost 5 bases, leaving 7 bases of the junction unmatched. The method was immunoSEQ multiplex PCR; TCRdb's version includes in-frame clones alone and lacks a portion of them. The repertoire consists of about 280,000 clones, with roughly 90% occurring once and the leading ten covering 11%. The sequencing input was peripheral blood. The sequence came from a woman aged 30 to 39 with COVID-19, enrolled during active disease. The chain links TRBV27 to TRBJ2-1, with TRBD1 matching over 11 bases. The CDR3 here is CASSPRTGGGNEQFF. Here the CDR3 DNA reads TGTGCCAGCAGTCCCCGGACAGGGGGCGGGAATGAGCAGTTCTTC.